The clone carrying this TCR beta chain came up a few times. The germline V and J ends were trimmed by 5 bases and 2 bases, with 16 bases remaining between them. Looked up from germline, CDR1 is SGHAT and CDR2 is FQNNGV. This CDR3 spans 15 amino acids. These data are taken from a study of molecular identifiers for immune sequencing clone quantification. TCRdb processed the PCR reads anew with MiXCR; each CDR3 protein has one entry. The repertoire holds fewer than 45,000 distinct CDR3 sequences, with over 15% as singletons. The sorting of naive CD8 T cells used the CD8+CD4-CCR7+CD45RA+ phenotype. The material sequenced was naive CD8+ T cells from blood, with Jurkat cell RNA spiked in. Subset given: FACS-sorted CD8+CD4-CCR7+CD45RA+ naive T cells. J is TRBJ2-7 and V is TRBV11-2; a weak D match, TRBD1 (5 bases). This TCR was recovered from a human donor in good health. Some libraries in this study had Jurkat cell RNA spiked in. CDR3 bases: TGTGCCAGCAGCCGCAGGGTACCGTTCCCCTACGAGCAGTACTTC. Its protein is CASSRRVPFPYEQYF.